This TCR beta chain is drawn from a study of blood T cell repertoires in COVID-19. Across the study: Samples came from the United States, Italy and Spain, spanning acute and convalescent COVID-19. T cells, B-cell-depleted T cells, or PBMCs supplied cDNA or gDNA.

Germline V gene data show CDR1 as SGHNT and CDR2 as YYREEE (reference sequence). The CDR3 has 16 residues. The V end was cut by 0 bases, the J end by 8 bases, with 20 bases between. Authors' analysis steps: Counts of nucleated cells, estimated from reference gene primer amplification, were obtained. The method was immunoSEQ multiplex PCR; TCRdb's version includes in-frame clones alone and lacks a portion of them. From that table come the V and J calls and clone size; the DNA was used to work out D and trimming. The top ten hold about 1.7% of the sample, which has about 140,000 clones, roughly 87% seen once.

V is TRBV5-4 and J is TRBJ1-2, with D unresolved. The source is a man between 65 and 85 years old with acute or convalescent COVID-19. Sample: peripheral blood. This CDR3 reads CASSLAFSEGRGGYTF. Written as DNA, the CDR3 is TGTGCCAGCAGCTTGGCATTCAGCGAGGGTCGGGGAGGCTACACCTTC.